This TCR beta chain was recorded in a study of cytomegalovirus exposure and HLA in healthy donors. Germline assignment: CDR1 SGHRS and CDR2 YFSETQ. The CDR3 loop spans 13 amino acids. Trimming took off 1 base at V and 3 bases at J, with 5 bases between the two ends. This PCR relied on a set of 60 Vbeta primers and 13 Jbeta primers. The protocol was immunoSEQ multiplex PCR, while the TCRdb copy is restricted to in-frame clones and leaves out a portion. The repertoire holds roughly 190,000 clones, about 84% seen once, with 3.8% in the top ten. The rearrangement links TRBV5-1 to TRBJ2-1; D gene unclear. Material: PBMCs. This TCR came from a middle-aged man in good health and CMV-seronegative. The CDR3 sequence: CASSLIDYNEQFF. The CDR3 region has the DNA TGCGCCAGCAGCTTGATAGACTACAATGAGCAGTTCTTC. Full variable domain (rest looked up from reference TRBV5-1 and TRBJ2-1): KAGVTQTPRYLIKTRGQQVTLSCSPISGHRSVSWYQQTPGQGLQFLFEYFSETQRNKGNFPGRFSGRQFSNSRSEMNVSTLELGDSALYLCASSLIDYNEQFFGPGTRLTVL.